Below, one T cell receptor beta chain is given with its context. The sample is drawn from a study of shared T cell receptors in the human thymus. Sequencing used immunoSEQ multiplex PCR; TCRdb keeps in-frame clones, though not all of them. Found here are hundreds of thousands of clones, approximately 87% of them singletons; the top ten hold about 0.01%. These data were also filed under a second study, of human thymus T cells.

The sample was thymocytes. The clonotype was recovered from a boy less than two years old with a congenital heart defect.

CDR3 sequence: CASSESRTGREKLFF. The CDR3, as DNA: TGCGCCAGCAGTGAGTCGAGGACAGGGCGTGAAAAACTGTTTTTT. This chain joins TRBV10-1 and TRBJ1-4, with 8 bases aligning to TRBD1. Germline CDR1 WNHNN, CDR2 SYGVQD (reference sequence). The trim removed 0 bases at V and 7 bases at J, leaving 4 bases unmatched. The CDR3 is 15 amino acids.